This T cell receptor (beta chain) was identified during a study of T cells in Graves' hyperthyroidism and ophthalmopathy. Study-wide findings and caveats: Blood also contained most expanded thyroid clonotypes above 0.001.

In the ophthalmopathy cohort, Clinical Activity Score was at least 3, NOSPECS grade at least 4, and duration under 3 months. Exclusion followed for patients with uncontrolled infection, other autoimmune disease, pregnancy or lactation. PBMCs were derived from around 10 ml fresh peripheral blood. Germline V lookup: CDR1 DFQATT, CDR2 SNEGSKA (reference sequence). The V segment lost 6 bases and the J segment 0 bases; nucleotides outside the gene matches: 5. CDR3 length: 14 amino acids. Comments on this clonotype: The antigen remains undetermined. Possible read error: a much larger clone is one base away.

Amplification of TCR beta CDR3 regions was performed using RNA transcripts as template. First-round RT-PCR targeting the TCR CDR3 was performed with the HTBI primer set. One entry per CDR3 protein results from TCRdb running MiXCR on the multiplex PCR reads. This table holds 640,000 or so distinct CDR3 sequences, approximately 15% found once. This rearrangement joins TRBV20-1 to TRBJ2-3, with 8 bases identical to TRBD2. Material: blood. The sequence came from a woman under 30 with Graves' ophthalmopathy. CDR3 in DNA: TGCAGTGCCATAGCGGGGCCTAGCACAGATACGCAGTATTTT. Protein: CSAIAGPSTDTQYF.